The clone carrying this T cell receptor beta chain was observed many times. This sample is drawn from a study of human T cells and chemical hapten exposure. In the authors' workflow: The median was about 89,000 TCRs per sample, ranging roughly 20,000 to 750,000. A single record per CDR3 protein comes from TCRdb applying MiXCR to the RACE reads. TCRdb's processing, not the authors' own work, is the source of the V and J calls. This table has about 84,000 distinct CDR3 sequences, roughly 10% appearing once. Time point noted: patch test 3, about 24 weeks after DPC sensitization. Documented treatment: therapeutic diphenylcyclopropenone sensitization with weekly scalp DPC. Blood sampling occurred before each patch-test application. Looked up from germline, CDR1 is MDHEN and CDR2 is SYDVKM. V dropped 4 bases and J dropped 1; count of bases not matched to a gene: 6. The CDR3 extends over 15 amino acids.

The sample in question was whole blood, obtained in connection with sensitization to the hapten diphenylcyclopropenone (DPC). The rearrangement joins TRBV28 to TRBJ1-1; TRBD1 agrees at 7 bases. The sequence derives from a woman in her 50s with alopecia areata. Some clones in this sample may be carry-over from other donors' samples. The DNA for the CDR3 is TGTGCCAGCAGTTCCCACAGGGGAACGAACACTGAAGCTTTCTTT. Its protein product is CASSSHRGTNTEAFF.